This entry lists 27 T cell receptor beta chains sequenced from one sample in a study of T cell responses to AZD1222 COVID-19 vaccine. The assay was immunoSEQ multiplex PCR, and TCRdb's table has in-frame clones only and misses some. Altogether roughly 120,000 clones are present, 70% to 90% being singletons, with the ten largest covering approximately 7.5%. This material consisted of peripheral blood, taken on day 0 of AZD1222 vaccination. Receptors were obtained from an adult in good health.

The rearrangement links TRBV19 to TRBJ1-1; 7 positions match TRBD1. The J segment lost 3 bases and the V segment lost 2 bases, leaving 3 bases of the junction unmatched. Looked up from germline, CDR1 is LNHDA and CDR2 is SQIVND (reference sequence). CDR3 size: 14 residues. CDR3 in amino acids: CASSITGADTEAFF. CDR3 bases: TGTGCCAGTAGTATAACAGGGGCAGACACTGAAGCTTTCTTT.

V and J are TRBV5-4 and TRBJ1-6; TRBD1 agrees at 10 bases. CDR3 length equals 15 residues. V was clipped by 4 bases and J by 6 bases; unmatched bases: 4. The germline gives CDR1 SGHNT, CDR2 YYREEE (reference sequence). The CDR3, as DNA: TGTGCCAGCAGCCAGGACAGGGGGATTAATTCACCCCTCCACTTT. Its protein is CASSQDRGINSPLHF.

The gene calls are TRBV28 and TRBJ1-2, with D uncertain. Germline V CDR1 and CDR2: MDHEN, SYDVKM. V was trimmed by 1 base and J by 6 bases, leaving 18 bases between them. There are 16 residues in the CDR3. The CDR3 nucleotides read TGTGCCAGCAGTTTATCCCCGCAACCGACTACCCATGGCTACACCTTC. Protein: CASSLSPQPTTHGYTF.

The chain joins TRBV5-1 to TRBJ1-1; no firm D call. CDR3 length: 15 amino acids. Germline loops: CDR1 SGHRS, CDR2 YFSETQ. The V end lost 4 bases, the J end lost 3 bases, and 16 bases lay between the germline ends. The CDR3 sequence: CASSPGVQADTEAFF. DNA of the CDR3: TGCGCCAGCAGCCCCGGGGTCCAGGCGGACACTGAAGCTTTCTTT.

Note on this clone: Other DNA sequences within the sample encode an identical CDR3. This chain uses TRBV6-5 with TRBJ2-7, with 9 bases identical to TRBD1. V dropped 4 bases and J dropped 2; count of bases not matched to a gene: 3. Germline V CDR1 and CDR2: MNHEY, SVGAGI. The CDR3 is made up of 14 amino acids. CDR3 DNA sequence: TGTGCCAGCAGTTGGGGACAGGGCCCCTACGAGCAGTACTTC. Its translation is CASSWGQGPYEQYF.

The rearrangement uses TRBV7-2 and TRBJ2-7; 8 nucleotides match TRBD1. The germline V gene has CDR1 SGHTA and CDR2 FQGNSA. The CDR3 sequence is 15 residues long. With 3 bases clipped from V and 2 bases from J, the junction kept 6 bases outside the gene matches. The CDR3 spells CASSFGTGGPYEQYF. CDR3 in DNA: TGTGCCAGCAGCTTCGGGACAGGCGGGCCCTACGAGCAGTACTTC.

The chain has TRBV9 and TRBJ2-5; TRBD2 agrees at 7 bases. Germline values: CDR1 SGDLS, CDR2 YYNGEE. Trimming took 2 bases from V and 2 from J; bases not matched to a gene: 0. CDR3 length equals 13 residues. In nucleotides, the CDR3 is TGTGCCAGCAGCGTTAGCGGGCAAGAGACCCAGTACTTC. It yields the protein CASSVSGQETQYF.

The chain links TRBV28 to TRBJ1-5; tentative D call: TRBD1 (5 bases). V was shortened by 3 bases and J by 7 bases, with 10 bases between the two germline ends. Germline-derived CDR1 and CDR2 are MDHEN and SYDVKM. The CDR3 consists of 13 residues. CDR3 sequence reads: CASSFHGGQPQHF. CDR3 nucleotide sequence: TGTGCCAGCAGTTTTCATGGGGGGCAGCCCCAGCATTTT.

This rearrangement joins TRBV6-5 to TRBJ1-4; D uncertain. CDR1 is MNHEY, CDR2 SVGAGI, per germline. Trimming pared 11 bases from V and 7 bases from J, leaving 17 bases between. The CDR3 is 13 residues long. The CDR3 protein is CASSEARGEKLFF. The CDR3 bases are TGTGCCTCATCGGAGGCGCGAGGTGAAAAACTGTTTTTT.

This clone was detected only a few times. The chain joins TRBV7-2 to TRBJ2-2, with no clear D. Per germline, CDR1 SGHTA and CDR2 FQGNSA. This CDR3 has 15 amino acids. V gave up 5 bases and J gave up 6 bases, with 16 bases separating them. The CDR3: CASSPSLTVPGELFF. The CDR3 DNA follows: TGTGCCAGCAGCCCCTCCCTAACGGTGCCCGGGGAGCTGTTTTTT.

The V gene is TRBV18, the J gene TRBJ1-2; D is unresolved. This CDR3 is built from 15 residues. V dropped 3 bases and J dropped 3 bases, with 14 bases sitting between them. Germline V gene sequence: CDR1 KGHSH, CDR2 LQKENI. The CDR3 nucleotides are TGTGCCAGCTCACCGACGGTCGCTGGGGACTATGGCTACACCTTC. It encodes CASSPTVAGDYGYTF.

This chain joins TRBV11-2 and TRBJ2-7, with TRBD2 matching 8 bases. This CDR3 has 15 residues. Losses at the gene ends were 5 bases for V and 0 bases for J; bases not matched to a gene: 6. Germline values: CDR1 SGHAT, CDR2 FQNNGV. CDR3 region: CASSPYSGSSYEQYF. The CDR3 nucleotides read TGTGCCAGCAGCCCGTACAGCGGGAGCTCCTACGAGCAGTACTTC.

The CDR3 DNA is TGTGCCAGCAGGGTGGGGACACCACTAAAGTGGGATCGGGGCACTGAAGCTTTCTTT. Translation gives CASRVGTPLKWDRGTEAFF. The V and J genes are TRBV7-9 and TRBJ1-1; possibly TRBD1 for D (6 bases). Looked up from germline, CDR1 is SEHNR and CDR2 is FQNEAQ (reference sequence). V lost 6 bases and J lost 4, with 30 bases in between. The CDR3 totals 19 residues.

This chain links TRBV6-2 or TRBV6-3 with TRBJ1-1; D perhaps matches TRBD1 (6 bases). CDR3 size: 15 residues. CDR1 is MNHEY, CDR2 SVGEGT, per germline. The V end lost 5 bases, the J end lost 0 bases, and 13 bases lay between the germline ends. DNA for the CDR3: TGTGCCAGCAGTGCCGGGGGGGGCATGAACACTGAAGCTTTCTTT. This translates into CASSAGGGMNTEAFF.

V usage is TRBV28 and J usage is TRBJ1-3; D uncertain. The V and J ends lost 2 bases and 7 bases respectively, with 3 bases between them. The germline CDR1 and CDR2 sequences are MDHEN and SYDVKM. CDR3 length: 11 amino acids. For the CDR3, the DNA is TGTGCCAGCAGTTTAGAGAACACCATATATTTT. It is translated as CASSLENTIYF. The full variable domain, completed using reference TRBV28 and TRBJ1-3, is DVKVTQSSRYLVKRTGEKVFLECVQDMDHENMFWYRQDPGLGLRLIYFSYDVKMKEKGDIPEGYSVSREKKERFSLILESASTNQTSMYLCASSLENTIYFGEGSWLTVV.

The V and J genes are TRBV5-1 and TRBJ1-2, with no clear D. There are 11 residues in the CDR3. V lost 5 bases and J 3 bases, leaving 5 bases between the germline ends. Germline V lookup: CDR1 SGHRS, CDR2 YFSETQ. The CDR3 coding sequence is TGCGCCAGCAGGGAGGACTATGGCTACACCTTC. Protein: CASREDYGYTF.

The J gene is TRBJ2-1, the V gene TRBV30; perhaps D is TRBD1 or TRBD2 (5 bases each). The CDR3 is 15 residues long. Germline loops: CDR1 GTSNPN, CDR2 SVGIG (reference sequence). V was trimmed by 0 bases and J by 9 bases, leaving 18 bases between them. The CDR3 coding sequence is TGTGCCTGGAGTGTGCGCCGGGACCTATGGAGTGAGCAGTTCTTC. This encodes CAWSVRRDLWSEQFF.

V and J are TRBV6-4 and TRBJ2-7; 10 nucleotides line up with TRBD1. The germline CDR1 and CDR2 sequences are MRHNA and SNTAGT. V lost 6 bases to trimming and J lost 4 bases; unmatched junction nucleotides: 12. The CDR3 is 16 residues long. The CDR3 coding sequence is TGTGCCAGCAGAATTCAAACCGGGACAGGGGAATACGAGCAGTACTTC. It translates to CASRIQTGTGEYEQYF.

The rearrangement joins TRBV7-8 to TRBJ2-3; D uncertain. CDR3 length: 15 residues. Germline V gives CDR1 SGHVS, CDR2 FQNEAQ. V lost 1 base and J 6 bases, leaving 14 bases between the germline ends. For the CDR3, the DNA is TGTGCCAGCAGCTTAGTTCCGGGTGGGGTGGATACGCAGTATTTT. It codes for CASSLVPGGVDTQYF.

The V and J genes are TRBV5-1 and TRBJ2-3; D is perhaps TRBD2 (5 bases). From germline, CDR1 is SGHRS and CDR2 YFSETQ. V was pared by 4 bases and J by 1 base, with 7 bases between. CDR3 size: 13 residues. CDR3 in DNA: TGCGCCAGCAGCCCCGGGGGCACAGATACGCAGTATTTT. Amino acid sequence: CASSPGGTDTQYF.

V is TRBV21-1 and J is TRBJ1-3; the tabulated D call, TRBD1, remains unverified against the DNA. TRBV21-1 is given as a pseudogene. This CDR3 contains 17 residues. In nucleotides, the CDR3 is TGTGCCAGCAGCAACTTCCGACAGGGAATCTCTGGAAACACCATATATTTT. Protein: CASSNFRQGISGNTIYF.

The gene calls are TRBV6-5 and TRBJ1-5; no reliable D call. V lost 6 bases and J lost 0, with 12 bases in between. The germline gives CDR1 MNHEY, CDR2 SVGAGI. The CDR3 is 15 amino acids. The CDR3 DNA is TGTGCCAGCAGCGAGGAGGTTTATAGCAATCAGCCCCAGCATTTT. Encoded protein: CASSEEVYSNQPQHF.

The chain couples TRBV7-3 to TRBJ2-1; D gene uncertain. V was shortened by 2 bases and J by 9 bases, with 11 bases between the two germline ends. CDR3 length equals 13 residues. Germline V gene sequence: CDR1 SGHTA, CDR2 FQGTGA. CDR3 DNA sequence: TGTGCCAGCAGCTTAGGGCAGGCACGTGAGCAGTTCTTC. Translation: CASSLGQAREQFF.

The chain recombines TRBV6-5 with TRBJ1-2, with a weak D call TRBD1 (6 bases). Per germline, CDR1 MNHEY and CDR2 SVGAGI. Deletions cut 0 bases from V and 4 bases from J, with 12 bases between. The CDR3 loop spans 15 amino acids. CDR3 region: CASSYSQGLSYGYTF. CDR3 nucleotides: TGTGCCAGCAGTTACTCGCAGGGGTTGAGCTATGGCTACACCTTC.

The V call is TRBV4-2, the J call TRBJ2-1; D is unclear. The germline V and J ends were trimmed by 3 bases and 2 bases, with 11 bases remaining between them. This CDR3 region has 15 residues. In germline, CDR1 is LGHNA, CDR2 YNFKEQ. The CDR3: CASSQGRATYNEQFF. The CDR3 DNA follows: TGTGCCAGCAGCCAGGGCCGGGCCACCTACAATGAGCAGTTCTTC.

The chain employs TRBV29-1 and TRBJ1-2; 8 bases are a match to TRBD1. Trimming removed 7 bases from V and 2 bases from J; junction bases left unmatched: 3. The CDR3 spans 12 residues. Germline CDR1 reads SQVTM; CDR2 reads ANQGSEA. The CDR3 DNA reads TGCAGCGGGGGACAGGAGAACTATGGCTACACCTTC. Translated, it gives CSGGQENYGYTF.

The V gene is TRBV29-1, the J gene TRBJ1-1; D not resolved. The CDR3 length is 13 residues. Trimming removed 7 bases from V and 3 bases from J, with 15 bases in between. Germline V lookup: CDR1 SQVTM, CDR2 ANQGSEA. The CDR3 DNA sequence: TGCAGCGCTGTCTCCCGGCGGGACACTGAAGCTTTCTTT. Residues: CSAVSRRDTEAFF.